The following is a T cell receptor (beta chain) sequence with its context. This receptor's antigen is unknown. Base quality data are lacking; no much larger clone is found one base away. The CDR3 regions of human TCRbeta chains were analyzed by immunosequencing. Under the source paper's analysis protocol: TCRs in the repertoires were compared against a reference library of SARS-CoV-2-specific TCRs that had been generated with the MIRA antigen-specificity platform. Breadth meant the fraction of unique TCRs that were SARS-CoV-2-associated, whereas depth meant the fraction of total T cells that were SARS-CoV-2-associated. Each spike-specific TCR was assigned to its reactive spike region and to a CD4 or CD8 class using the MIRA data. Log10-transformed breadth and depth values were compared by one-way ANOVA with Sidak's multiple comparisons tests. TCRdb holds this immuneACCESS table with in-frame rearrangements only. Some clones are missing; in checked studies, unresolved V genes explain under half, and the rest has no known cause. Clone size and V and J calls were adopted from that table, with D and trimming inferred from the DNA. Across this sample there are 90,000 to 120,000 clones, with around 93% seen only once. In total, the top ten clones hold roughly 9% of the sample.

The time point label, as the study defines it: about 28 days (+/-7) after the second vaccine dose. AZD1222 recipients given second doses at about 4 weeks or at about 12 weeks were pooled, since spike-specific TCR depth and breadth were not found to differ between the two schedules. Vaccinee samples came from UK trials COV001 and COV002, including a single-blind randomized controlled phase 2/3 trial of AZD1222 (ChAdOx1 nCoV-19) in healthy adults. Trial participant PBMC samples were collected at day 0 and day 28 after the second dose for TCRbeta chain sequencing. This sample stems from a study of T cell responses to AZD1222 COVID-19 vaccine (dated by TCRdb to about 2021). Context from the whole study: A total of around 240 trial participants underwent TCR sequencing, of whom approximately 210 received two doses of AZD1222 and about 25 received two doses of the MenACWY control vaccine. Trial participants were enrolled by age into 18-55, 56-69 and 70-plus year subgroups, with roughly 160, 29 and 62 TCR-sequenced participants respectively. Results the study describes overall, beyond this receptor: CD4 TCRs associated with the vaccine covered the entire spike protein, and the dominant responses were in regions 160-218 and 743-854. The 56-69-year group was small, and its depth increase did not reach significance, likely because of low power. Participants were mostly white British and included more females than males, and it was suggested by the authors that clonal diversity may have been underestimated. Epitopes outside the regions mutated in the B.1.351 and B.1.1.7 variants were reportedly recognized by nearly half of the unique spike-specific TCRs. Conclusions about previously exposed vaccinees are limited because only six or seven AZD1222 recipients were SARS-CoV-2 seropositive at baseline. A significant rise in spike-specific TCR breadth and depth was observed after two AZD1222 doses relative to day 0 and relative to MenACWY recipients. No day 14 peak-response samples were available, so repertoires were characterized only after the peak T cell response.

The germline V gene supplies CDR1 SGHTA and CDR2 FQGTGA. V gives up 7 bases and J gives up 0 bases, and the segment between their germline ends measures 13 bases. The CDR3 holds 14 amino acids from the cysteine to the phenylalanine. Just CDR3 DNA is preserved here, 42 bases in frame from base 1. The source was peripheral blood, collected 28 days after the second AZD1222 dose. This receptor was identified in an adult who received the AZD1222 COVID-19 vaccine. This sequence uses TRBV7-3 and TRBJ2-7; perhaps TRBD2 is the D gene, with 6 bases matching. The nucleotides are TGTGCCAGCAACACCCGGGACTTCTCCTACGAGCAGTACTTC. It translates to CASNTRDFSYEQYF.